The clone carrying this TCR beta chain was observed a handful of times. Antigen: not known. Primers used in a second PCR of about 7 to 12 cycles were a sample-barcoded 5' primer and a J-beta primer mix. One entry per CDR3 protein results from TCRdb running MiXCR on the 5' RACE reads. The sample contains 800,000 or so distinct CDR3 sequences, about 59% of which appear only once. This specimen comes from a study of blood T cells in healthy people across ages. Looking at the study overall: Capture by template switching was about one barcoded beta molecule per two T cells. General study points: No conclusive comparison of naive versus antigen-experienced cells was possible with unsorted PBMCs.

Germline V CDR1 and CDR2: DFQATT, SNEGSKA (reference sequence). The CDR3 consists of 13 residues. J lost 1 base, V lost 3 bases, and 1 base had no gene match. The clonotype was recovered from a man aged 25-45 years in good health. J is TRBJ1-1 and V is TRBV20-1, with 8 bases lining up with TRBD1. The sequencing sample was made of blood. The CDR3: CSARGTGNTEAFF. CDR3 DNA sequence: TGCAGTGCTAGGGGGACAGGGAACACTGAAGCTTTCTTT.